This T cell receptor beta chain was obtained from a study of patients and donors after allogeneic stem cell transplantation (dated by TCRdb to 2018 to 2020). This clonotype was found many times. This clone's antigen is unknown. No much larger clone is present one base from it, and per-base qualities are unavailable. V trim: 6 bases; J trim: 4 bases; unmatched bases: 5. In the germline V gene, CDR1 corresponds to SQVTM and CDR2 to ANQGSEA. Reading from cysteine to phenylalanine, the CDR3 counts 13 amino acids. Only CDR3 DNA remains: 39 bases, in frame from the first base. The method behind the library was RT-PCR. Instrument on record: NextSeq 550. Starting from the raw public reads, TCRdb applied fastp trimming at Q25, assembled clones with MiXCR and retained in-frame beta chains. Records with the same CDR3 protein are collapsed into one entry carrying the most frequent genes and DNA. The sample table records approximately 200,000 distinct CDR3 sequences; about 37% of these occur just once. The top ten clonotypes cover roughly 11% of the sample.

The rearranged segments are TRBV29-1 and TRBJ1-1, and 10 junction bases match TRBD1. The receptor comes from a human donor who was either an allogeneic HSCT recipient or a stem cell or donor lymphocyte infusion donor (not recorded which). It is not recorded whose cells these are; they may come from a transplant donor. Sequencing used blood, either unsorted or a sorted T cell fraction (not recorded which). The nucleotide sequence is TGCAGCGTCGCGACAGGGGGCGGCACTGAAGCTTTCTTT. This codes for CSVATGGGTEAFF.